Given below is one TCR beta chain in context. Its antigen target is currently unknown. Qualities for individual bases were not recorded, and no much larger clone is one base off. CDR1 KGHDR and CDR2 SFDVKD were looked up in the germline V gene. The V end loses 7 bases and the J end loses 4 bases, and a stretch of 10 bases separates them. The CDR3 numbers 13 residues from cysteine through phenylalanine. The kept DNA is CDR3 alone, 39 bases in frame from the first base. This specimen belongs to a study of T cells after yellow fever vaccination (dated by TCRdb to the late 2010s). Describing the broader study: The SMART-Seq v4 Ultra Low Input RNA kit was used to prepare libraries from fractions with low cell numbers. To track T-cell clones before and after primary and booster YFV17D yellow fever vaccination, bulk TCR alpha and beta repertoires were sequenced longitudinally. The cohort comprised two healthy male donors, one aged 18 to 29 and one aged 30 to 39 years. Blood samples were taken at several timepoints before and after primary and secondary immunization, and bulk PBMC replicates and cell subsets were isolated.

The treatment or condition label here, explained by the study, means: live attenuated yellow fever vaccine strain. At each blood-draw timepoint, two biological replicates of bulk PBMCs were obtained. A standard Ficoll-Paque protocol was used to isolate PBMCs from peripheral blood. TriZol was used to extract RNA from bulk PBMCs, CD4 and CD8 fractions, and dextramer-positive and dextramer-negative fractions. Broad study findings and their caveats: Compared with the primary T-cell response, the secondary T-cell response was weaker but faster, peaking on day 5 rather than day 15. A small fraction of clonotypes appeared in both the CD4 and CD8 compartments, likely as a result of convergent recombination. The study included only two donors, which limits how far the findings can be generalized. Computational filtering was required because FACS-sorted repertoires could contain abundant contaminating clonotypes from the bulk population. Most clones expanded after primary vaccination (approximately 97% of CD4 and roughly 88% of CD8) were re-detected after the booster, suggesting that broad memory maintenance occurred.

Synthesis of TCR cDNA relied on 5'RACE template switching, a step that introduced a universal primer site along with unique molecular identifiers. Priming of cDNA synthesis was performed from both the TCR alpha and TCR beta constant segments. Libraries were amplified in two PCR steps, with sample barcodes and sequencing adapters added in the second step. Sequencing of libraries was done on Illumina HiSeq 2500 (2x100 bp) or NovaSeq (2x150 bp). As for the authors' bioinformatics: MIGEC handled demultiplexing of reads and collapsing into UMI consensus sequences, while MiXCR performed V(D)J alignment. Using edgeR on replicate PBMC samples, clonotypes were called vaccine-responding if FDR was below 0.01 and the log2 fold change was above 5 up to day 15. Each bulk clonotype was labeled CD4 or CD8 based on which sequenced repertoire, CD4 or CD8, contained the clonotype at higher abundance. TCRdb reworked the public reads: Q25 trimming with fastp, MiXCR clone assembly, productive beta chains retained. Each entry merges the rows of one CDR3 protein and shows their most common DNA and genes. TCRdb's processing, not the authors', yielded these V and J calls. Within this sample are some 350,000 distinct CDR3 sequences, with more than 5.5% of them counted one time only. Clones ranked in the top ten supply 15% of the sample.

The sample consisted of PBMCs, taken 5 days after the yellow fever booster vaccination. The sequence is built from TRBV24-1 and TRBJ2-1, with the D gene too uncertain to name. The TCR was taken from a man aged 25 to 45 who received the YFV17D yellow fever vaccine. The bases read TGTGCCACCAGCCTAGGATCGTACAATGAGCAGTTCTTC. It translates to CATSLGSYNEQFF.